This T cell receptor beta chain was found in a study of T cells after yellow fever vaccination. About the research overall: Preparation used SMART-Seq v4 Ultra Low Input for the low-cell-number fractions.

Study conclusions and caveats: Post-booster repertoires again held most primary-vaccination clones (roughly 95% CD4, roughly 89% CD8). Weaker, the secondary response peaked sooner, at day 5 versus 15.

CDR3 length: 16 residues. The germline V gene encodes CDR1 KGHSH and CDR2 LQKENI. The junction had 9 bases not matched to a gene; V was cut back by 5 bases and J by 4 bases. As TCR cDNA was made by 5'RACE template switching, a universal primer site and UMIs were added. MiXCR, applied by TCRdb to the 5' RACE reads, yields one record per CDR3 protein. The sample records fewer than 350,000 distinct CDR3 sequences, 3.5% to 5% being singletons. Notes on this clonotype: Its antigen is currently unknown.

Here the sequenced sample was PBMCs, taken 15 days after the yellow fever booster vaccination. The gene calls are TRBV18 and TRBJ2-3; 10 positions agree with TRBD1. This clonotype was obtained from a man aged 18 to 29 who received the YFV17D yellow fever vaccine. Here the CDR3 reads CASSLRQGATSDTQYF. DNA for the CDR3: TGTGCCAGCTCATTACGACAGGGGGCGACGTCAGATACGCAGTATTTT.